These 30 T cell receptor beta chains were all obtained from the same sample, sequenced in a study of beta chain features in type 1 diabetes. Expressed TCRB transcripts were sequenced, since all the RNA that had been isolated was reverse transcribed. Libraries were prepared by immunoSEQ multiplex PCR; TCRdb keeps only in-frame clonotypes and omits some of them. The repertoire includes almost 350,000 clones, about 20% of them detected once, and approximately 0.046% sits in the top ten. The source material was naive CD4+ T cells from blood. Receptors were obtained from a woman between 18 and 30 years old in good health.

V gene TRBV5-4 combines with J gene TRBJ2-7; D may be TRBD1 (6 bases). CDR3 length equals 13 residues. Trimming took 1 base from V and 3 from J, leaving 8 bases between them. Germline CDR1 SGHNT, CDR2 YYREEE (reference sequence). CDR3 sequence (DNA): TGTGCCAGCAGCTTGACAGGGCACTACGAGCAGTACTTC. Translation: CASSLTGHYEQYF.

This clone was observed a few times. The chain links TRBV29-1 to TRBJ2-1; TRBD2 matches 7 bases. This CDR3 is 13 amino acids long. The V segment lost 4 bases and the J segment 5 bases; nucleotides outside the gene matches: 5. Germline loops: CDR1 SQVTM, CDR2 ANQGSEA. DNA of the CDR3: TGCAGCGTTGTTAGGCTAGCGGACAATGAGCAGTTCTTC. As protein: CSVVRLADNEQFF.

J is TRBJ2-2 and V is TRBV30; D may be TRBD2 (5 bases). Germline V CDR1 and CDR2: GTSNPN, SVGIG (reference sequence). The CDR3 spans 14 residues. The V and J ends lost 4 bases and 9 bases respectively, with 18 bases between them. CDR3 sequence: CAWTAPGSHRELFF. In DNA form, the CDR3 reads TGTGCCTGGACCGCCCCGGGGTCTCACCGGGAGCTGTTTTTT. The whole variable domain, remainder taken from reference TRBV30 and TRBJ2-2, is SQTIHQWPATLVQPVGSPLSLECTVEGTSNPNLYWYRQAAGRGLQLLFYSVGIGQISSEVPQNLSASRPQDRQFILSSKKLLLSDSGFYLCAWTAPGSHRELFFGEGSRLTVL.

This clone showed up just a few times. CDR3 amino acids: CASSEVGAVNTEAFF. CDR3 coding DNA: TGTGCCAGCAGTGAAGTGGGAGCGGTGAACACTGAAGCTTTCTTT. The genes are TRBV2 and TRBJ1-1, with D unresolved. This CDR3 comprises 15 residues. CDR1 and CDR2 (germline): SNHLY, FYNNEI. V dropped 1 base and J dropped 0 bases, with 9 bases sitting between them.

There are a few counts of this clone. The rearrangement uses TRBV9 and TRBJ2-1, with TRBD2 matching over 13 bases. Germline CDR1 SGDLS, CDR2 YYNGEE. The V segment lost 3 bases and the J segment 14 bases; nucleotides outside the gene matches: 5. This CDR3 has 13 residues. CDR3 bases: TGTGCCAGCAGCGGCCTAACTAGCGGGGGGGAGTTCTTC. Protein: CASSGLTSGGEFF.

The chain couples TRBV20-1 to TRBJ1-1, with TRBD1 identical over 7 bases. CDR3 length equals 11 residues. CDR1 is DFQATT and CDR2 is SNEGSKA in the germline V gene (reference sequence). The CDR3 protein is CGGTVNTEAFF. The CDR3 bases are TGCGGGGGGACAGTGAACACTGAAGCTTTCTTT.

The rearrangement joins TRBV10-3 to TRBJ2-1; possible D gene TRBD1, 6 bases. CDR1 and CDR2 (germline): ENHRY, SYGVKD. The CDR3 totals 14 residues. V was cut by 2 bases and J by 5 bases, with 10 bases left in between. CDR3 amino acids: CAISEGGGNNEQFF. In nucleotides, the CDR3 is TGTGCCATCAGTGAGGGTGGGGGCAACAATGAGCAGTTCTTC.

The sample holds a few counts of this clone. The chain employs TRBV29-1 and TRBJ2-3; maybe TRBD1 (5 bases). The germline gives CDR1 SQVTM, CDR2 ANQGSEA. The CDR3 covers 11 residues. The V end lost 2 bases, the J end lost 9 bases, and 9 bases lay between the germline ends. The CDR3 reads CSVEIRGTQYF. In nucleotides, the CDR3 is TGCAGCGTTGAAATTAGGGGCACGCAGTATTTT.

The J gene is TRBJ1-1, the V gene TRBV9; 8 nucleotides agree with TRBD1. Germline values: CDR1 SGDLS, CDR2 YYNGEE. The CDR3 spans 17 residues. V was pared by 2 bases and J by 0 bases, with 9 bases of the junction left unmatched. The CDR3 is CASSVTGAITMNTEAFF. CDR3 sequence (DNA): TGTGCCAGCAGCGTGACAGGGGCCATAACCATGAACACTGAAGCTTTCTTT.

The chain couples TRBV5-1 to TRBJ2-1, with D possibly being TRBD2 (6 bases). CDR1 and CDR2 (germline): SGHRS, YFSETQ. This CDR3 region has 15 residues. V lost 3 bases, J lost 5 bases, and 15 bases lay in between. The CDR3 region has the DNA TGCGCCAGCAGCTCGACGCCCGGCGGGAACAATGAGCAGTTCTTC. Amino acids: CASSSTPGGNNEQFF.

This chain connects TRBV5-1 to TRBJ2-5; 8 nucleotides align to TRBD1. V shed 4 bases, J shed 5 bases, and the junction held 10 bases outside the gene matches. Per germline, CDR1 SGHRS and CDR2 YFSETQ. The CDR3 length is 15 residues. This CDR3 is CASSEGDRSWETQYF. The CDR3 DNA reads as TGCGCCAGCAGCGAGGGGGACAGGTCTTGGGAGACCCAGTACTTC.

The chain links TRBV7-2 to TRBJ2-7, with TRBD2 matching over 12 bases. The J segment lost 4 bases and the V segment lost 5 bases, leaving 9 bases of the junction unmatched. The CDR3 has 16 amino acids. Per the germline V gene, CDR1 is SGHTA and CDR2 is FQGNSA. The CDR3 reads CASSAPSGGAGYEQYF. CDR3 DNA sequence: TGTGCCAGCAGCGCACCTAGCGGGGGGGCCGGGTACGAGCAGTACTTC.

The V and J genes are TRBV19 and TRBJ1-1; no clear D gene. Germline V gene lookup returns CDR1 LNHDA and CDR2 SQIVND (reference sequence). Trimming shortened V by 4 bases and J by 6 bases, and 9 bases separated the two germline ends. This CDR3 has 12 residues. The CDR3 nucleotides are TGTGCCAGTAGTACAGGATGGTCTGAAGCTTTCTTT. Its protein is CASSTGWSEAFF.

A few counts support this clone. For the CDR3, the DNA is TGTGCCAGCAGCTTAGGACAGGGGGGCTTCTATGGCTACACCTTC. Translating it yields CASSLGQGGFYGYTF. The chain links TRBV7-2 to TRBJ1-2, with 9 bases matching TRBD1. Unmatched junction bases numbered 4, after V lost 1 base and J lost 4 bases. Looked up from germline, CDR1 is SGHTA and CDR2 is FQGNSA. There are 15 residues in the CDR3.

This clone has only a few counts. The chain's CDR3 is CASSASTGGSYVLTF. As DNA, the CDR3 is TGTGCCAGCAGCGCTTCGACAGGGGGCTCCTACGTCCTGACTTTC. This chain connects TRBV9 to TRBJ2-6, with TRBD1 matching 10 bases. With V trimmed by 3 bases and J by 11 bases, 8 bases remained unmatched. The CDR3 covers 15 residues. CDR1 is SGDLS, CDR2 YYNGEE, per germline.

Only a few counts were recorded for this clone. V usage is TRBV12-5 and J usage is TRBJ2-7, with 7 bases identical to TRBD1. The V segment lost 0 bases and the J segment 12 bases; nucleotides outside the gene matches: 2. This CDR3 has 11 amino acids. Looked up from germline, CDR1 is LGHNT and CDR2 is FRNRAP. The CDR3 protein is CASGLVTGTYF. In DNA form, the CDR3 reads TGTGCTAGTGGTTTGGTGACAGGGACGTACTTC.

The chain carries TRBV2 and TRBJ2-2, with 11 bases matching TRBD2. The CDR3 contains 15 residues. Per the germline V gene, CDR1 is SNHLY and CDR2 is FYNNEI. V lost 8 bases to trimming and J lost 4 bases; unmatched junction nucleotides: 6. CDR3 in DNA: TGTGCCAGCTCCGGGACTAGCGGAAGCACCGGGGAGCTGTTTTTT. Amino acid sequence: CASSGTSGSTGELFF.

The sample holds a few counts of this clone. The chain has TRBV5-1 and TRBJ2-1; D remains ambiguous. Looked up from germline, CDR1 is SGHRS and CDR2 is YFSETQ. The CDR3 covers 14 residues. V shed 1 base and J shed 7 bases, with 12 bases lying between them. The DNA of the CDR3 is TGCGCCAGCAGCTTGAGCGTTAGTAATAATGAGCAGTTCTTC. Residues: CASSLSVSNNEQFF.

CDR3 nucleotides: TGTGCCAGCAGCCGTAGACAGGGGGCGGAAGGAAACACCATATATTTT. This gives the protein CASSRRQGAEGNTIYF. This chain connects TRBV7-6 to TRBJ1-3; TRBD1 aligns across 10 bases. The germline CDR1 and CDR2 sequences are SGHVS and FNYEAQ. The J segment lost 4 bases and the V segment lost 5 bases, leaving 8 bases of the junction unmatched. The CDR3 contains 16 residues.

The chain recombines TRBV10-3 with TRBJ2-4; 8 bases agree with TRBD1. Germline assignment: CDR1 ENHRY and CDR2 SYGVKD. CDR3 size: 14 residues. Germline trimming cut 5 bases from V and 6 bases from J; bases unmatched to any gene: 6. The CDR3 DNA reads as TGTGCCATCAGTTCTGGACAGGGAGGAAACATTCAGTACTTC. It translates to CAISSGQGGNIQYF.

There are a few counts of this clone. The V and J genes are TRBV5-1 and TRBJ2-1; 9 bases align to TRBD2. The length of the CDR3 is 16 residues. Germline loops: CDR1 SGHRS, CDR2 YFSETQ. Germline trimming cut 0 bases from V and 4 bases from J; bases unmatched to any gene: 5. The CDR3 nucleotides are TGCGCCAGCAGCTTGGATCCTAGCGGGGATTACAATGAGCAGTTCTTC. Protein sequence: CASSLDPSGDYNEQFF.

The V call is TRBV29-1, the J call TRBJ2-1; D gene ambiguous. Germline values: CDR1 SQVTM, CDR2 ANQGSEA. This CDR3 comprises 12 residues. In DNA form, the CDR3 reads TGCACGGTCTGGAGCTCCTACAATGAGCAGTTCTTC. Translating gives CTVWSSYNEQFF.

The V gene is TRBV7-2, the J gene TRBJ2-5; TRBD2 agrees at 11 bases. Trimming removed 2 bases from V and 12 bases from J; junction bases left unmatched: 11. The CDR3 length is 15 residues. Germline V gene sequence: CDR1 SGHTA, CDR2 FQGNSA. The CDR3 DNA reads TGTGCCAGCAGCTTAAAGCCCTCTTTAGCGGGGGGGAAGTACTTC. Its translation is CASSLKPSLAGGKYF.

The chain employs TRBV5-6 and TRBJ2-2, with 7 bases lining up with TRBD1. The CDR3 spans 14 residues. Germline trimming cut 2 bases from V and 5 bases from J; bases unmatched to any gene: 3. The germline V gene has CDR1 SGHDT and CDR2 YYEEEE. The CDR3 loop reads CASSFGTETGELFF. The CDR3 DNA sequence: TGTGCCAGCAGCTTCGGGACAGAGACCGGGGAGCTGTTTTTT.

The chain combines TRBV30 with TRBJ1-2; D is unresolved. V was clipped by 0 bases and J by 2 bases, with 7 bases between them. This CDR3 comprises 13 residues. Germline V lookup: CDR1 GTSNPN, CDR2 SVGIG (reference sequence). Here the CDR3 DNA reads TGTGCCTGGAGTGTATGGCCAAACTATGGCTACACCTTC. Translating it yields CAWSVWPNYGYTF.

The table lists this clone with a few counts. The chain is built from TRBV29-1 and TRBJ1-3, with TRBD1 as a possible D gene (5 bases). Germline V CDR1 and CDR2: SQVTM, ANQGSEA. Deletions cut 7 bases from V and 0 bases from J, with 13 bases between. This CDR3 is built from 14 residues. In nucleotides, the CDR3 is TGCAGCGCCCATGACAGCAACTCTGGAAACACCATATATTTT. Its protein product is CSAHDSNSGNTIYF.

This clone was detected only a few times. The chain uses TRBV7-9 and TRBJ2-2; TRBD2 aligns across 13 bases. This CDR3 contains 17 residues. Germline CDR1 is SEHNR and CDR2 is FQNEAQ (reference sequence). Germline trimming cut 5 bases from V and 5 bases from J; bases unmatched to any gene: 8. As DNA, the CDR3 is TGTGCCAGCAGCCCCGGACTAGCGGGGGTTTGGACCGGGGAGCTGTTTTTT. Its protein is CASSPGLAGVWTGELFF.

This clone turned up a few times. V and J are TRBV25-1 and TRBJ2-1; 10 bases map to TRBD1. With V trimmed by 4 bases and J by 5 bases, 8 bases remained unmatched. The CDR3 spans 16 residues. Germline values: CDR1 MGHDK, CDR2 SYGVNS. As DNA, the CDR3 is TGTGCCAGCAGTGCCTGGGGGACAGGGGACCACAATGAGCAGTTCTTC. As protein: CASSAWGTGDHNEQFF.

The chain has TRBV7-9 and TRBJ1-1; perhaps TRBD1 as D (5 bases). The ends were cut back, 1 base at V and 5 bases at J, with 8 bases in the middle. This CDR3 contains 13 residues. Germline loops: CDR1 SEHNR, CDR2 FQNEAQ (reference sequence). CDR3 sequence (DNA): TGTGCCAGCAGCTTAGATGACAGAACTGAAGCTTTCTTT. Translation: CASSLDDRTEAFF.

This clone has a handful of counts. For the CDR3, the DNA is TGTGCCAGCAGCTTTAGGACTGCTAGCACAGATACGCAGTATTTT. Its translation: CASSFRTASTDTQYF. This chain links TRBV7-6 with TRBJ2-3, with D perhaps TRBD2 (5 bases). The CDR3 has 15 amino acids. The germline V gene has CDR1 SGHVS and CDR2 FNYEAQ. The V end lost 3 bases, the J end lost 0 bases, and 10 bases lay between the germline ends.